Shown below are 27 T cell receptor beta chains from a single sample sequenced in a study of PD-L1 blockade in urothelial cancer. This sample's time point: pretreatment peripheral blood. Only in-frame clones appear in the TCRdb table, and some are missing; sequencing was by immunoSEQ multiplex PCR. Of around 130,000 clones listed, 70% to 85% are singletons. Sequencing was performed on PBMCs, taken around atezolizumab (anti-PD-L1) treatment. The receptor set was obtained from a man aged 45-65 years with urothelial cancer.

CDR3 nucleotides: TGTGCCAGCAGCTTCCAGACAGGACAGACCGGGGAGCTGTTTTTT. Its protein is CASSFQTGQTGELFF. The V call is TRBV5-6, the J call TRBJ2-2, with a possible D match to TRBD1 (6 bases). Germline CDR1 and CDR2: SGHDT and YYEEEE. The CDR3 loop spans 15 amino acids. Trimming shortened V by 2 bases and J by 5 bases, and 13 bases separated the two germline ends.

The chain has TRBV28 and TRBJ2-3, with D maybe TRBD1 (6 bases). This CDR3 is 15 amino acids long. CDR1 MDHEN and CDR2 SYDVKM come from the germline V gene. Trimming left V 6 bases short and J 10 bases short, with 23 bases between. The CDR3 loop is CASRTTTGRVGPQYF. DNA of the CDR3: TGTGCCAGCAGAACAACTACAGGGCGAGTCGGTCCGCAGTATTTT.

This chain uses TRBV25-1 with TRBJ1-3, with D tentatively TRBD1 (5 bases). Germline V gene lookup returns CDR1 MGHDK and CDR2 SYGVNS. The CDR3 is 17 residues long. Trimming shortened V by 2 bases and J by 6 bases, and 20 bases separated the two germline ends. CDR3 in DNA: TGTGCCAGCAGTGAAGACAGCTCGGATCACTTCGAAAACACCATATATTTT. It is translated as CASSEDSSDHFENTIYF.

The CDR3 loop reads CASSQDELPLDEQYF. CDR3 bases: TGTGCCAGCAGCCAAGATGAGCTACCCCTAGACGAGCAGTACTTC. The chain recombines TRBV14 with TRBJ2-7; no firm D call. Per the germline V gene, CDR1 is SGHDN and CDR2 is FVKESK. Trimming cost V 0 bases and J 5 bases, with 14 bases left between them. This CDR3 contains 15 residues.

The genes are TRBV4-1 and TRBJ2-1, with 8 positions matching TRBD1. V was pared by 2 bases and J by 4 bases, with 4 bases of the junction left unmatched. This CDR3 spans 15 amino acids. Germline V gene lookup returns CDR1 MGHRA and CDR2 YSYEKL. CDR3 in amino acids: CASSQSGGSYNEQFF. The CDR3 coding sequence is TGCGCCAGCAGCCAATCAGGGGGCTCGTACAATGAGCAGTTCTTC.

The chain employs TRBV7-6 and TRBJ2-2; TRBD2 matches 8 bases. The CDR3 totals 15 residues. Germline V gives CDR1 SGHVS, CDR2 FNYEAQ. Losses at the gene ends were 2 bases for V and 4 bases for J; bases not matched to a gene: 3. CDR3 DNA: TGTGCCAGCAGCTTAAGCGGGAGTGGCACCGGGGAGCTGTTTTTT. Its protein product is CASSLSGSGTGELFF.

The rearrangement uses TRBV7-2 and TRBJ2-1; 8 bases are a match to TRBD2. Germline trimming cut 5 bases from V and 8 bases from J; bases unmatched to any gene: 11. Germline V CDR1 and CDR2: SGHTA, FQGNSA. The CDR3 runs to 15 residues. CDR3 amino acids: CASSPRAAGVDEQFF. For the CDR3, the DNA is TGTGCCAGCAGCCCACGCGCAGCGGGAGTCGATGAGCAGTTCTTC. Combining the CDR3 with reference TRBV7-2 and TRBJ2-1 gives the whole variable domain GAGVSQSPSNKVTEKGKDVELRCDPISGHTALYWYRQSLGQGLEFLIYFQGNSAPDKSGLPSDRFSAERTGGSVSTLTIQRTQQEDSAVYLCASSPRAAGVDEQFFGPGTRLTVL.

The chain combines TRBV18 with TRBJ2-3, with D possibly being TRBD2 (6 bases). V lost 2 bases and J lost 5, with 8 bases in between. CDR3 length: 13 residues. Looked up from germline, CDR1 is KGHSH and CDR2 is LQKENI. The CDR3 loop is CASSPSGVDTQYF. The CDR3 DNA reads as TGTGCCAGCTCACCATCGGGAGTAGATACGCAGTATTTT. Looking up the rest from reference TRBV18 and TRBJ2-3 gives the full variable domain: NAGVMQNPRHLVRRRGQEARLRCSPMKGHSHVYWYRQLPEEGLKFMVYLQKENIIDESGMPKERFSAEFPKEGPSILRIQQVVRGDSAAYFCASSPSGVDTQYFGPGTRLTVL.

V and J are TRBV5-1 and TRBJ2-5; 9 bases fit TRBD1. The CDR3 is made up of 14 amino acids. V gave up 4 bases and J gave up 5 bases; unmatched junction bases: 6. Germline V CDR1 and CDR2: SGHRS, YFSETQ. The CDR3 DNA reads TGCGCCAGCAGCGCACAGGGGGCGCGGGAGACCCAGTACTTC. Translation gives CASSAQGARETQYF.

The rearrangement links TRBV18 to TRBJ1-5, with 11 bases lining up with TRBD1. V was clipped by 2 bases and J by 1 base; unmatched bases: 4. Germline CDR1 reads KGHSH; CDR2 reads LQKENI. There are 17 residues in the CDR3. CDR3 in amino acids: CASSPGTGGRSNQPQHF. The CDR3 DNA sequence: TGTGCCAGCTCACCAGGGACAGGGGGTCGAAGCAATCAGCCCCAGCATTTT.

V is TRBV19 and J is TRBJ2-3; D unresolved. Deletions cut 6 bases from V and 2 bases from J, with 18 bases between. Per the germline V gene, CDR1 is LNHDA and CDR2 is SQIVND (reference sequence). The CDR3 spans 16 residues. The CDR3 region is CASSAPRSSYTDTQYF. DNA for the CDR3: TGTGCCAGTAGCGCCCCGAGGTCGTCCTACACAGATACGCAGTATTTT.

V is TRBV2 and J is TRBJ1-6, with D unclear. V lost 3 bases to trimming and J lost 8 bases, with 8 bases between them. This CDR3 is built from 13 residues. Germline CDR1 is SNHLY and CDR2 is FYNNEI. CDR3 protein: CASSDLRDSPLHF. DNA of the CDR3: TGTGCCAGCAGTGATCTCCGAGATTCACCCCTCCACTTT.

This chain joins TRBV27 and TRBJ2-7, with 7 bases matching TRBD2. V gave up 6 bases and J gave up 0 bases; unmatched junction bases: 8. Germline CDR1 and CDR2: MNHEY and SMNVEV (reference sequence). The CDR3 runs 15 residues. The CDR3: CASRNKAGTSYEQYF. CDR3 in DNA: TGTGCCAGCAGAAATAAAGCGGGAACCTCCTACGAGCAGTACTTC.

The chain couples TRBV29-1 to TRBJ1-1; D is undetermined. The length of the CDR3 is 14 residues. Germline assignment: CDR1 SQVTM and CDR2 ANQGSEA. V was shortened by 4 bases and J by 1 base, with 13 bases between the two germline ends. CDR3 in DNA: TGCAGCGTTGTTAGGCGAGGGAGGAACACTGAAGCTTTCTTT. It is translated as CSVVRRGRNTEAFF.

This chain uses TRBV19 with TRBJ1-5; D gene uncertain. Germline lookup yields CDR1 LNHDA and CDR2 SQIVND (reference sequence). The CDR3 has 16 residues. V lost 6 bases to trimming and J lost 2 bases, with 17 bases between them. This CDR3 reads CASRPQAAEGNQPQHF. DNA of the CDR3: TGTGCCAGTAGGCCCCAAGCAGCCGAGGGCAATCAGCCCCAGCATTTT.

V gene TRBV19 combines with J gene TRBJ1-3; no firm D call. The germline V gene has CDR1 LNHDA and CDR2 SQIVND (reference sequence). V was trimmed by 7 bases and J by 4 bases, leaving 20 bases between them. The CDR3 contains 16 residues. CDR3 region: CASTVSWALLGNTIYF. In DNA form, the CDR3 reads TGTGCCAGTACCGTGTCTTGGGCCCTTTTGGGAAACACCATATATTTT.

The chain joins TRBV5-1 to TRBJ2-3; 12 bases are shared with TRBD2. Per germline, CDR1 SGHRS and CDR2 YFSETQ. The CDR3 is made up of 17 amino acids. The V gene end was trimmed by 0 bases and the J gene end by 3 bases; junction bases not matched to a gene: 5. This CDR3 is CASSLETSGSWTDTQYF. The CDR3 DNA reads TGCGCCAGCAGCTTGGAGACTAGCGGGAGTTGGACAGATACGCAGTATTTT. Full variable domain (missing parts from reference TRBV5-1 and TRBJ2-3): KAGVTQTPRYLIKTRGQQVTLSCSPISGHRSVSWYQQTPGQGLQFLFEYFSETQRNKGNFPGRFSGRQFSNSRSEMNVSTLELGDSALYLCASSLETSGSWTDTQYFGPGTRLTVL.

The genes are TRBV19 and TRBJ1-1; the D is unclear. Germline values: CDR1 LNHDA, CDR2 SQIVND (reference sequence). The CDR3 consists of 15 residues. The V and J ends lost 5 bases and 5 bases respectively, with 18 bases between them. CDR3 sequence (DNA): TGTGCCAGTAGTGATTCTCGGGGAAGGAGGACTGAAGCTTTCTTT. It yields the protein CASSDSRGRRTEAFF.

J is TRBJ1-5 and V is TRBV28, with a possible D match to TRBD1 (5 bases). The CDR3 has 14 residues. Germline CDR1 and CDR2: MDHEN and SYDVKM. V lost 5 bases, J lost 7 bases, and 15 bases lay in between. The CDR3 here is CASSNNQGLQPQHF. CDR3 DNA: TGTGCCAGCAGTAATAATCAGGGTTTACAGCCCCAGCATTTT.

This clone was counted once. The chain couples TRBV27 to TRBJ1-1; 8 bases are a match to TRBD1. The CDR3 contains 16 residues. V lost 5 bases and J lost 4; bases outside the gene matches: 12. Germline-derived CDR1 and CDR2 are MNHEY and SMNVEV (reference sequence). DNA of the CDR3: TGTGCCAGCAGTCGGAAAGCAGGGGGCATGGGCACTGAAGCTTTCTTT. It codes for CASSRKAGGMGTEAFF.

The chain is built from TRBV9 and TRBJ2-2; D is undetermined. The V gene's germline CDR1 is SGDLS and CDR2 YYNGEE. Trimming left V 3 bases short and J 5 bases short, with 8 bases between. The CDR3 spans 13 residues. The CDR3 reads CASSGSSTGELFF. Written as DNA, the CDR3 is TGTGCCAGCAGCGGGTCGAGTACCGGGGAGCTGTTTTTT.

This clone was counted a few times. The genes are TRBV11-2 and TRBJ2-2, with D possibly being TRBD2 (6 bases). Germline lookup yields CDR1 SGHAT and CDR2 FQNNGV. The CDR3 is 18 residues long. Trimming took off 5 bases at V and 5 bases at J, with 24 bases between the two ends. DNA of the CDR3: TGTGCCAGCAGCCTGGGGTACCTGGGACTCCCCTTGACCGGGGAGCTGTTTTTT. Translated: CASSLGYLGLPLTGELFF. Variable domain in full (rest from reference TRBV11-2 and TRBJ2-2): EAGVAQSPRYKIIEKRQSVAFWCNPISGHATLYWYQQILGQGPKLLIQFQNNGVVDDSQLPKDRFSAERLKGVDSTLKIQPAKLEDSAVYLCASSLGYLGLPLTGELFFGEGSRLTVL.

This sequence joins TRBV18 and TRBJ2-1, with 9 positions matching TRBD1. The CDR3 runs to 15 residues. Trimming removed 4 bases from V and 3 bases from J; junction bases left unmatched: 4. Germline lookup yields CDR1 KGHSH and CDR2 LQKENI. The CDR3 sequence: CASSLTGGDYNEQFF. The DNA for the CDR3 is TGTGCCAGCTCACTCACAGGGGGCGACTACAATGAGCAGTTCTTC.

V and J are TRBV7-2 and TRBJ2-5; D ambiguous. CDR1 is SGHTA and CDR2 is FQGNSA in the germline V gene. The CDR3 sequence is 16 residues long. Trimming shortened V by 1 base and J by 1 base, and 13 bases separated the two germline ends. The CDR3 is CASSLGWVQTQETQYF. DNA of the CDR3: TGTGCCAGCAGCTTAGGATGGGTACAGACCCAAGAGACCCAGTACTTC.

The J gene is TRBJ2-1, the V gene TRBV28; 14 positions agree with TRBD2. Germline V gene data show CDR1 as MDHEN and CDR2 as SYDVKM. This CDR3 is 17 amino acids long. V lost 4 bases, J lost 4 bases, and 6 bases stayed unmatched. The CDR3 sequence is CASSSQTSGRVYNEQFF. The CDR3, as DNA: TGTGCCAGCAGTTCCCAGACTAGCGGGAGGGTTTACAATGAGCAGTTCTTC.

The CDR3 DNA reads TGTGCCAGCAGCTTAGACAGGGGGCGACTGTTTTTT. It is translated as CASSLDRGRLFF. The chain combines TRBV7-9 with TRBJ2-2, with 9 positions matching TRBD1. Germline lookup yields CDR1 SEHNR and CDR2 FQNEAQ (reference sequence). The ends lost 1 base at V and 14 bases at J; junction bases unmatched: 2. The CDR3 loop spans 12 amino acids. Using reference TRBV7-9 and TRBJ2-2 for the parts outside the CDR3, the full variable domain is DTGVSQNPRHKITKRGQNVTFRCDPISEHNRLYWYRQTLGQGPEFLTYFQNEAQLEKSRLLSDRFSAERPKGSFSTLEIQRTEQGDSAMYLCASSLDRGRLFFGEGSRLTVL.

This chain links TRBV9 with TRBJ2-3; 11 bases are shared with TRBD2. Germline V CDR1 and CDR2: SGDLS, YYNGEE. J was trimmed by 4 bases and V by 3 bases; bases with no gene match: 4. This CDR3 has 15 amino acids. The CDR3 is CASSALAGVSDTQYF. The DNA of the CDR3 is TGTGCCAGCAGCGCACTAGCGGGAGTTTCAGATACGCAGTATTTT.